What follows are 25 T cell receptor beta chains derived from one specimen sequenced in a study of a mutant IDH1 vaccine in newly diagnosed glioma. The sample's time point: week 11, during vaccination. Topical imiquimod was applied with each vaccine dose, which held 300 ug of mutant IDH1 20-mer peptide. The table came from immunoSEQ multiplex PCR; TCRdb's copy has only in-frame clones and leaves some out. Among 38,000 or so clones listed, about four fifths were seen once. Antigens for these TCRs are unknown. The specimen comprised peripheral blood mononuclear cells (PBMCs), sampled from a glioma patient whose treatment included an IDH1 peptide vaccine. The receptors derive from a woman under 40 with glioma. Some clones in this sample may be carry-over from other donors' samples.

The chain recombines TRBV19 with TRBJ2-7; 9 bases fit TRBD1. Trimming at V came to 3 bases and at J to 6 bases, leaving 6 bases not matched to a gene. The CDR3 runs to 14 residues. From germline, CDR1 is LNHDA and CDR2 SQIVND (reference sequence). The CDR3: CASSIVTGGGEQYF. The CDR3 coding sequence is TGTGCCAGTAGTATTGTAACAGGGGGCGGCGAGCAGTACTTC.

The rearrangement links TRBV2 to TRBJ1-1; TRBD1 agrees at 9 bases. The V gene end was trimmed by 6 bases and the J gene end by 4 bases; junction bases not matched to a gene: 6. The CDR3 has 14 residues. CDR1 SNHLY and CDR2 FYNNEI come from the germline V gene. CDR3 sequence reads: CASRAGTGITEAFF. The CDR3 DNA follows: TGTGCCAGCAGGGCCGGGACAGGGATCACTGAAGCTTTCTTT. Using reference TRBV2 and TRBJ1-1 for the parts outside the CDR3, the full variable domain is EPEVTQTPSHQVTQMGQEVILRCVPISNHLYFYWYRQILGQKVEFLVSFYNNEISEKSEIFDDQFSVERPDGSNFTLKIRSTKLEDSAMYFCASRAGTGITEAFFGQGTRLTVV.

The chain uses TRBV6-5 and TRBJ1-2; tentatively, D is TRBD1 (5 bases). The V gene lost 2 bases and the J gene lost 5 bases, with 18 bases spanning the gap. The V gene's germline CDR1 is MNHEY and CDR2 SVGAGI. The CDR3 loop spans 16 amino acids. CDR3 residues: CASSYAGPREDYGYTF. In DNA, the CDR3 is TGTGCCAGCAGTTACGCCGGCCCCAGGGAAGATTATGGCTACACCTTC.

The V and J genes are TRBV5-1 and TRBJ1-1; no clear D gene. Trimming stripped 0 bases from V and 0 bases from J, with 6 bases between. The CDR3 spans 14 residues. Per the germline V gene, CDR1 is SGHRS and CDR2 is YFSETQ. The CDR3 sequence: CASSLAQVNTEAFF. CDR3 nucleotide sequence: TGCGCCAGCAGCTTGGCCCAGGTGAACACTGAAGCTTTCTTT.

The chain couples TRBV11-2 to TRBJ1-2; D gene ambiguous. This CDR3 comprises 15 residues. The germline CDR1 and CDR2 sequences are SGHAT and FQNNGV. V lost 0 bases, J lost 4 bases, and 12 bases lay in between. CDR3 residues: CASSLEAGSFYGYTF. The CDR3 bases are TGTGCCAGCAGCTTAGAGGCAGGCTCCTTCTATGGCTACACCTTC.

The chain recombines TRBV7-8 with TRBJ1-5; 8 nucleotides agree with TRBD1. The V and J ends lost 4 bases and 0 bases, in that order; junction bases with no gene match: 8. Germline CDR1 and CDR2: SGHVS and FQNEAQ. CDR3 length: 17 residues. The CDR3 here is CASSSLWDRNSNQPQHF. The CDR3 DNA follows: TGTGCCAGCAGCTCACTATGGGACAGGAATAGCAATCAGCCCCAGCATTTT.

V gene TRBV13 combines with J gene TRBJ2-7; possibly TRBD2 for D (5 bases). V shed 0 bases and J shed 0 bases, with 6 bases lying between them. This CDR3 contains 14 residues. CDR1 is PRHDT and CDR2 is FYEKMQ in the germline V gene (reference sequence). The CDR3 protein is CASSLGRGSYEQYF. DNA of the CDR3: TGTGCCAGCAGCTTAGGACGGGGCTCCTACGAGCAGTACTTC.

A single count supports this clone. This chain uses TRBV7-2 with TRBJ2-4; 8 bases agree with TRBD2. V trimming: 0 bases; J trimming: 0 bases; junction bases outside the gene matches: 4. There are 17 residues in the CDR3. Per germline, CDR1 SGHTA and CDR2 FQGNSA. The chain's CDR3 is CASSLALAGLAKNIQYF. In nucleotides, the CDR3 is TGTGCCAGCAGCTTAGCGCTAGCGGGCCTAGCCAAAAACATTCAGTACTTC.

This chain connects TRBV6-5 to TRBJ2-3; 8 nucleotides match TRBD2. The V and J ends lost 6 bases and 7 bases, in that order; junction bases with no gene match: 9. The CDR3 consists of 14 residues. CDR1 and CDR2 from the germline V gene are MNHEY and SVGAGI. The CDR3 bases are TGTGCCAGCAGCCTACGGGAGGGAGGGAATACGCAGTATTTT. It specifies CASSLREGGNTQYF.

The chain carries TRBV6-5 and TRBJ1-2; perhaps TRBD1 as D (5 bases). There are 13 residues in the CDR3. V lost 7 bases and J lost 4, with 13 bases in between. CDR1 and CDR2 (germline): MNHEY, SVGAGI. The CDR3: CASTNSGIYGYTF. CDR3 nucleotide sequence: TGTGCCAGCACTAATTCAGGGATCTATGGCTACACCTTC.

The chain links TRBV27 to TRBJ2-7; 9 bases map to TRBD1. V shed 6 bases and J 6 bases; nucleotides not matched to a gene: 9. CDR3 length equals 14 residues. Germline values: CDR1 MNHEY, CDR2 SMNVEV (reference sequence). The CDR3 protein is CASSWGTGSVEQYF. CDR3 sequence (DNA): TGTGCCAGCAGCTGGGGGACAGGGTCTGTCGAGCAGTACTTC.

V usage is TRBV30 and J usage is TRBJ2-1; D may be TRBD1 (5 bases). Trimming pared 7 bases from V and 5 bases from J, leaving 18 bases between. From germline, CDR1 is GTSNPN and CDR2 SVGIG (reference sequence). The CDR3 is 14 residues long. CDR3 sequence: CAYQRGGTDNEQFF. In DNA form, the CDR3 reads TGTGCCTATCAAAGGGGCGGAACGGACAATGAGCAGTTCTTC.

The chain links TRBV5-6 to TRBJ1-2; 8 nucleotides line up with TRBD1. Looked up from germline, CDR1 is SGHDT and CDR2 is YYEEEE. The J segment lost 7 bases and the V segment lost 4 bases, leaving 3 bases of the junction unmatched. The CDR3 covers 12 residues. In DNA, the CDR3 is TGTGCCAGCAGCGATGACAGGGGTGGCTACACCTTC. This sequence encodes CASSDDRGGYTF. The full variable domain, in which reference TRBV5-6 and TRBJ1-2 provide the parts outside the CDR3, is DAGVTQSPTHLIKTRGQQVTLRCSPKSGHDTVSWYQQALGQGPQFIFQYYEEEERQRGNFPDRFSGHQFPNYSSELNVNALLLGDSALYLCASSDDRGGYTFGSGTRLTVV.

The V gene is TRBV7-2, the J gene TRBJ2-2; the D gene is possibly TRBD1 (5 bases). CDR1 SGHTA and CDR2 FQGNSA come from the germline V gene. CDR3 length: 14 amino acids. V lost 1 base, J lost 5 bases, and 8 bases lay in between. The chain's CDR3 is CASSLGQGTGELFF. The CDR3 nucleotides read TGTGCCAGCAGCTTAGGGCAGGGTACCGGGGAGCTGTTTTTT. Full variable domain (remainder filled in from reference TRBV7-2 and TRBJ2-2): GAGVSQSPSNKVTEKGKDVELRCDPISGHTALYWYRQSLGQGLEFLIYFQGNSAPDKSGLPSDRFSAERTGGSVSTLTIQRTQQEDSAVYLCASSLGQGTGELFFGEGSRLTVL.

This clone appeared once. In DNA, the CDR3 is TGTGCCAGCAGTTCCTTGGGACTAGCGGAAATCTACGAGCAGTACTTC. It codes for CASSSLGLAEIYEQYF. The V call is TRBV27, the J call TRBJ2-7, with 11 bases matching TRBD2. Trimming took 4 bases from V and 3 from J; bases not matched to a gene: 8. Germline V gene data show CDR1 as MNHEY and CDR2 as SMNVEV (reference sequence). This CDR3 has 16 residues.

This chain links TRBV5-1 with TRBJ1-1; 8 bases agree with TRBD1. The junction had 3 bases not matched to a gene; V was cut back by 0 bases and J by 11 bases. CDR3 length equals 12 residues. Germline CDR1 and CDR2: SGHRS and YFSETQ. CDR3 bases: TGCGCCAGCAGCTTGGGGGACAGGAACGCTTTCTTT. Encoded protein: CASSLGDRNAFF. Combining the CDR3 with reference TRBV5-1 and TRBJ1-1 gives the whole variable domain KAGVTQTPRYLIKTRGQQVTLSCSPISGHRSVSWYQQTPGQGLQFLFEYFSETQRNKGNFPGRFSGRQFSNSRSEMNVSTLELGDSALYLCASSLGDRNAFFGQGTRLTVV.

This chain links TRBV16 with TRBJ2-1; D unresolved. Germline V gene sequence: CDR1 KGHSY, CDR2 FQNENV. Deletions cut 1 base from V and 2 bases from J, with 12 bases between. The CDR3 has 16 amino acids. DNA of the CDR3: TGTGCCAGCAGCCAATACCCGCGGCAGGCCTACAATGAGCAGTTCTTC. Its translation is CASSQYPRQAYNEQFF.

This chain connects TRBV18 to TRBJ1-5, with D maybe TRBD1 (6 bases). V shed 6 bases and J shed 5 bases, with 14 bases lying between them. CDR3 size: 14 residues. The V gene's germline CDR1 is KGHSH and CDR2 LQKENI. CDR3 DNA sequence: TGTGCCAGCTCCGGGACAAGCCTTGATCAGCCCCAGCATTTT. Translating it yields CASSGTSLDQPQHF.

V usage is TRBV27 and J usage is TRBJ1-5; D is unclear. The CDR3 is 14 amino acids. V lost 1 base, J lost 5 bases, and 9 bases lay in between. In germline, CDR1 is MNHEY, CDR2 SMNVEV (reference sequence). The CDR3 sequence is CASSLFGRDQPQHF. CDR3 bases: TGTGCCAGCAGTTTATTCGGAAGGGATCAGCCCCAGCATTTT.

This chain joins TRBV2 and TRBJ2-3; D perhaps matches TRBD2 (5 bases). Germline values: CDR1 SNHLY, CDR2 FYNNEI. V lost 7 bases and J 0 bases, leaving 11 bases between the germline ends. This CDR3 region has 14 residues. CDR3 coding DNA: TGTGCCAGCACCCGGGATAGAAGCACAGATACGCAGTATTTT. This codes for CASTRDRSTDTQYF.

This clone has only one observation. The chain joins TRBV5-1 to TRBJ2-1, with 14 bases aligning to TRBD2. Trimming cost V 4 bases and J 8 bases; bases outside gene matches: 5. Germline V gene sequence: CDR1 SGHRS, CDR2 YFSETQ. The CDR3 has 15 residues. CDR3 DNA sequence: TGCGCCAGCAGCCAGGGACTAGCGGGGGTAGATGAGCAGTTCTTC. Encoded protein: CASSQGLAGVDEQFF.

The chain carries TRBV4-1 and TRBJ1-2; D possibly corresponds to TRBD1 (5 bases). CDR3 length equals 16 residues. Trimming stripped 1 base from V and 7 bases from J, with 19 bases between. Per germline, CDR1 MGHRA and CDR2 YSYEKL. CDR3 coding DNA: TGCGCCAGCAGCCAAGTTGGGGCAGGGACCTCGGGTGGCTACACCTTC. Protein product: CASSQVGAGTSGGYTF.

The count of this clone is one. Its ends do not fully match the called genes, so a read error is possible. The V gene is TRBV7-7, the J gene TRBJ2-7, with D hard to call. CDR1 and CDR2 (germline): SSHAT, FNYEAQ (reference sequence). There are 15 residues in the CDR3. CDR3 in amino acids: CASSLGSDPSYEQYF. The CDR3 region has the DNA TGTGCTAGCAGCTTAGGGTCCGACCCAAGCTACGAGCAGTACTTC.

This chain joins TRBV7-9 and TRBJ2-1; D gene ambiguous. V was clipped by 3 bases and J by 4 bases, with 10 bases between them. Germline values: CDR1 SEHNR, CDR2 FQNEAQ (reference sequence). CDR3 length: 14 residues. The chain's CDR3 is CASSLRKGYNEQFF. The CDR3 region has the DNA TGTGCCAGCAGCTTGCGGAAGGGATACAATGAGCAGTTCTTC. The full variable domain, in which reference TRBV7-9 and TRBJ2-1 provide the parts outside the CDR3, is DTGVSQNPRHKITKRGQNVTFRCDPISEHNRLYWYRQTLGQGPEFLTYFQNEAQLEKSRLLSDRFSAERPKGSFSTLEIQRTEQGDSAMYLCASSLRKGYNEQFFGPGTRLTVL.

This sequence joins TRBV2 and TRBJ2-1; D not resolved. Germline V gene data show CDR1 as SNHLY and CDR2 as FYNNEI. Trimming took 6 bases from V and 3 from J, leaving 12 bases between them. The CDR3 covers 14 residues. The CDR3 here is CASRDPLIYNEQFF. For the CDR3, the DNA is TGTGCCAGCAGGGACCCCCTAATCTACAATGAGCAGTTCTTC. Full variable domain (remainder filled in from reference TRBV2 and TRBJ2-1): EPEVTQTPSHQVTQMGQEVILRCVPISNHLYFYWYRQILGQKVEFLVSFYNNEISEKSEIFDDQFSVERPDGSNFTLKIRSTKLEDSAMYFCASRDPLIYNEQFFGPGTRLTVL.